Below, 8 T cell receptor beta chains from the same sample are listed, as sequenced in a study of early T cells in non-severe SARS-CoV-2 infection (dated by TCRdb to 2020 to 2023). Libraries were constructed by 5' RACE. Reads for this sample came from a NextSeq 500. The raw public data were reprocessed by TCRdb itself: fastp quality trimming at Q25, MiXCR clonotype calling, in-frame beta chains only. Rows with one shared CDR3 protein collapse into an entry with the most common genes and DNA. The sample table lists approximately 50,000 distinct CDR3 sequences, under 8.5% of them with a count of one. The ten most abundant clones make up roughly 4.2% of the sample. The sequencing input was whole blood. These receptor sequences come from an adult who was a healthcare worker with PCR-confirmed SARS-CoV-2 infection or an uninfected control (not recorded which).

There are many counts of this clonotype. V usage is TRBV13 and J usage is TRBJ2-7, with D possibly TRBD1 on 8 matching bases. CDR1 and CDR2 (germline): PRHDT, FYEKMQ (reference sequence). Trimming cost V 4 bases and J 2 bases, with 24 bases left between them. This CDR3 region has 18 residues. The CDR3 loop reads CASSSTRDRFAGAYEQYF. The CDR3 region has the DNA TGTGCCAGCAGCTCAACTCGGGACAGGTTTGCGGGGGCCTACGAGCAGTACTTC. The whole variable domain, filled in from reference TRBV13 and TRBJ2-7, reads AAGVIQSPRHLIKEKRETATLKCYPIPRHDTVYWYQQGPGQDPQFLISFYEKMQSDKGSIPDRFSAQQFSDYHSELNMSSLELGDSALYFCASSSTRDRFAGAYEQYFGPGTRLTVT.

This clonotype was detected many times. This chain connects TRBV7-6 to TRBJ2-1; 8 nucleotides match TRBD2. V shed 4 bases and J 6 bases; nucleotides not matched to a gene: 5. CDR1 and CDR2 (germline): SGHVS, FNYEAQ. The CDR3 runs to 14 residues. In DNA, the CDR3 is TGTGCCAGCAGCTCGCGGACTAGCAGCAATGAGCAGTTCTTC. Protein product: CASSSRTSSNEQFF.

Only a few counts were recorded for this clonotype. The chain employs TRBV10-1 and TRBJ2-3, with TRBD1 identical over 7 bases. CDR3 size: 14 residues. After removal of 2 bases from V and 1 base from J, the junction contained 0 bases not matched to a gene. Germline V lookup: CDR1 WNHNN, CDR2 SYGVQD (reference sequence). This chain's CDR3 is CASSETGGTDTQYF. CDR3 bases: TGCGCCAGCAGTGAGACAGGGGGCACAGATACGCAGTATTTT.

The CDR3 bases are TGTGCCAGCAGGCAAACTAGCGGCGAGCAGTTCTTC. It specifies CASRQTSGEQFF. The chain carries TRBV3-1 and TRBJ2-1; 8 bases match TRBD2. The germline V gene encodes CDR1 LGHDT and CDR2 YNNKEL (reference sequence). The V and J ends lost 6 bases and 10 bases, in that order; junction bases with no gene match: 5. The CDR3 is 12 amino acids.

This clonotype was recorded at least ten times. V usage is TRBV3-1 and J usage is TRBJ1-3; D is perhaps TRBD1 (5 bases). V lost 7 bases, J lost 0 bases, and 13 bases lay in between. The CDR3 covers 15 residues. CDR1 is LGHDT, CDR2 YNNKEL, per germline (reference sequence). This chain's CDR3 is CASTWGQISGNTIYF. The CDR3 nucleotides read TGTGCCAGCACCTGGGGCCAGATCTCTGGAAACACCATATATTTT.

This clonotype was counted many times. V is TRBV7-9 and J is TRBJ2-1; 11 nucleotides align to TRBD2. Germline loops: CDR1 SEHNR, CDR2 FQNEAQ (reference sequence). The CDR3 loop spans 16 amino acids. V trimming: 8 bases; J trimming: 3 bases; junction bases outside the gene matches: 9. The CDR3 spells CASSASGRTFYNEQFF. The CDR3 DNA sequence: TGTGCCAGCTCAGCTAGCGGGAGGACCTTCTACAATGAGCAGTTCTTC. Full variable domain (outside the CDR3, taken from reference TRBV7-9 and TRBJ2-1): DTGVSQNPRHKITKRGQNVTFRCDPISEHNRLYWYRQTLGQGPEFLTYFQNEAQLEKSRLLSDRFSAERPKGSFSTLEIQRTEQGDSAMYLCASSASGRTFYNEQFFGPGTRLTVL.

This clonotype occurred a few times. The V and J genes are TRBV20-1 and TRBJ1-1; D gene unclear. This CDR3 has 11 residues. Germline CDR1 DFQATT, CDR2 SNEGSKA (reference sequence). Trimming stripped 5 bases from V and 6 bases from J, with 10 bases between. The chain's CDR3 is CSASRQAEAFF. As DNA, the CDR3 is TGCAGTGCTTCCCGACAAGCTGAAGCTTTCTTT.

This clonotype was counted only a few times. The V gene is TRBV10-1, the J gene TRBJ2-2; 7 positions match TRBD2. The V gene's germline CDR1 is WNHNN and CDR2 SYGVQD (reference sequence). The CDR3 sequence is 13 residues long. Unmatched junction bases numbered 7, after V lost 11 bases and J lost 4 bases. The CDR3 DNA follows: TGCGCCTCTCGGGGGGACCTCACCGGGGAGCTGTTTTTT. This gives the protein CASRGDLTGELFF.